This T cell receptor (beta chain) originates from a study of T cells in Graves' hyperthyroidism and ophthalmopathy. Diagnosing involved the use of clinical symptoms, serum thyroxine and TRAb, thyroid ultrasound and orbital computed tomography. Amplification of TCR beta CDR3 regions was performed using RNA transcripts as template. During a first-round RT-PCR of the TCR CDR3, the HTBI primer set was used. TCRdb re-called the multiplex PCR reads with MiXCR, one entry per CDR3 protein. The profile shows hundreds of thousands of distinct CDR3 sequences, roughly 45% of them singletons. V trimming: 6 bases; J trimming: 8 bases; junction bases outside the gene matches: 16. CDR3 length: 14 residues. The germline gives CDR1 SQVTM, CDR2 ANQGSEA.

This rearrangement joins TRBV29-1 to TRBJ2-7; 7 nucleotides agree with TRBD1. Sequencing was performed on peripheral blood or thyroid tissue (not recorded which). The receptor's source is an adult man with Graves' disease, either hyperthyroidism or ophthalmopathy (not recorded which). The CDR3 bases are TGCAGCGTGGTCGGGGCAGGGGGACAGCCCCAGCAGTACTTC. Protein: CSVVGAGGQPQQYF.